Listed below are T cell receptor beta chains from one sample, sequenced in a study of cytomegalovirus exposure and HLA in healthy donors. Generated by immunoSEQ multiplex PCR, the TCRdb table keeps only in-frame clones and is missing some. There are over 85,000 clones in the sample; around 84% occur only once, and approximately 1.3% lies in the top ten. The sample consisted of PBMCs. The origin of the receptors is a woman aged 25-40 years in good health and CMV-seronegative. Each CDR3 is given with its conserved first and last residue. Each record gives: clone size, V gene, D gene, J gene, CDR3 DNA, CDR3 protein. The D gene is left open where the match is weak. Clone size is not always given. Where it is, it says once, few, many or a class for expanded clones.

size: .; V: TRBV7-9; D: .; J: TRBJ1-3; DNA: TGTGCCAGCAGCTCCCGGCGGCCGGGAAACACCATATATTTT; CDR3: CASSSRRPGNTIYF
size: .; V: TRBV5-4; D: TRBD1; J: TRBJ2-7; DNA: TGTGCCAGCAGCTTCGGGACAGGGGACTACGAGCAGTACTTC; CDR3: CASSFGTGDYEQYF
size: .; V: TRBV28; D: .; J: TRBJ1-1; DNA: TGTGTCACAGGGAGAAACACTGAAGCTTTCTTT; CDR3: CVTGRNTEAFF
size: .; V: TRBV6-1; D: TRBD2; J: TRBJ2-2; DNA: TGTGCCAGCAGTGAAAGGCTAGCGGGGGGGCCTGGCGGGGAGCTGTTTTTT; CDR3: CASSERLAGGPGGELFF
size: .; V: TRBV7-2; D: .; J: TRBJ2-7; DNA: TGTGCCAGCAGCTATCGGGGCTACGAGCAGTACTTC; CDR3: CASSYRGYEQYF
size: .; V: TRBV6-5; D: TRBD1; J: TRBJ2-5; DNA: TGTGCCAGCAGTTACACAGGACAGGGGACGACAGAGACCCAGTACTTC; CDR3: CASSYTGQGTTETQYF
size: .; V: TRBV19; D: .; J: TRBJ1-5; DNA: TGTGCCAGTACCCGCCCAGAGGATAGCAATCAGCCCCAGCATTTT; CDR3: CASTRPEDSNQPQHF
size: .; V: TRBV14; D: .; J: TRBJ1-3; DNA: TGTGCCAGCAGCCAGCGCCGTCCTGGAAACACCATATATTTT; CDR3: CASSQRRPGNTIYF
size: .; V: TRBV6-5; D: .; J: TRBJ2-6; DNA: TGTGCCAGCAGTTACCGAGACTCTGGGGCCAACGTCCTGACTTTC; CDR3: CASSYRDSGANVLTF
size: once; V: TRBV7-9; D: .; J: TRBJ2-1; DNA: TGTGCCAGCAGCGGAAGGGGCAATGAGCAGTTCTTC; CDR3: CASSGRGNEQFF
size: .; V: TRBV2; D: TRBD2; J: TRBJ2-1; DNA: TGTGCCAGCAGTGAGGGACTAGCGGCAAATGAGCAGTTCTTC; CDR3: CASSEGLAANEQFF
size: .; V: TRBV4-2; D: TRBD1; J: TRBJ2-2; DNA: TGTGCCAGCAGCCCCCGACAGGGTAACACCGGGGAGCTGTTTTTT; CDR3: CASSPRQGNTGELFF
size: .; V: TRBV6-5; D: TRBD1; J: TRBJ2-7; DNA: TGTGCCAGCAGTTACTTAACCGGGACAGGGGGGTACGAGCAGTACTTC; CDR3: CASSYLTGTGGYEQYF
size: .; V: TRBV5-6; D: .; J: TRBJ2-2; DNA: TGTGCCAGCAGCCCTGTGGGACAACCGGCGGTCGGGGAGCTGTTTTTT; CDR3: CASSPVGQPAVGELFF
size: .; V: TRBV29-1; D: .; J: TRBJ1-1; DNA: TGCAGCGTTGAAGAGGGCCGCTTCGCTGAAGCTTTCTTT; CDR3: CSVEEGRFAEAFF
size: .; V: TRBV28; D: .; J: TRBJ2-3; DNA: TGTGCCAGCAGCGGGATGGGCTGGACCAGAAATACGCAGTATTTT; CDR3: CASSGMGWTRNTQYF
size: .; V: TRBV30; D: TRBD2; J: TRBJ2-2; DNA: TGTGCCTGGAGTGTACGCGGGAGGCTAGTTAGTACCGGGGAGCTGTTTTTT; CDR3: CAWSVRGRLVSTGELFF
size: few; V: TRBV4-1; D: TRBD2; J: TRBJ2-7; DNA: TGCGCCAGCAGCCAAGACCCGACTAGCGGGAGAGTCGAGCAGTACTTC; CDR3: CASSQDPTSGRVEQYF
size: once; V: TRBV30; D: .; J: TRBJ1-2; DNA: TGTGCCTGGATGACCCCGGGCTATGGCTACACCTTC; CDR3: CAWMTPGYGYTF
size: .; V: TRBV4-3; D: TRBD1; J: TRBJ2-1; DNA: TGCGCCAGCAGCCAAGGGGACAGCGCCTACAATGAGCAGTTCTTC; CDR3: CASSQGDSAYNEQFF
size: .; V: TRBV18; D: .; J: TRBJ2-7; DNA: TGTGCCAGCTCATCAGACGGGGATCCCTACGAGCAGTACTTC; CDR3: CASSSDGDPYEQYF
size: .; V: TRBV29-1; D: .; J: TRBJ2-5; DNA: TGCAGCGTTGCAGCGGGTCAAGAGACCCAGTACTTC; CDR3: CSVAAGQETQYF
size: .; V: TRBV7-9; D: .; J: TRBJ1-3; DNA: TGTGCCAGCAGCTTAGGAGTTGGAGACACCATATATTTT; CDR3: CASSLGVGDTIYF
size: .; V: TRBV6-5; D: .; J: TRBJ2-2; DNA: TGTGCCAGCAGTTACCGACTGCTCACCGGGGAGCTGTTTTTT; CDR3: CASSYRLLTGELFF
size: .; V: TRBV15; D: .; J: TRBJ1-2; DNA: TGTGCCACCAGCAACGACAGAATCGACTCTGGCTACACCTTC; CDR3: CATSNDRIDSGYTF
size: .; V: TRBV15; D: .; J: TRBJ2-7; DNA: TGTGCCACCAGCAGAGGGGGAGTCCACGAGCAGTACTTC; CDR3: CATSRGGVHEQYF
size: few; V: TRBV30; D: TRBD1; J: TRBJ1-1; DNA: TGTGCCTGGAGATCACAGGGGACCACTGAAGCTTTCTTT; CDR3: CAWRSQGTTEAFF
size: .; V: TRBV2; D: TRBD1; J: TRBJ2-5; DNA: TGTGCCAGCGGGACAGGGGCATGGACCCAGTACTTC; CDR3: CASGTGAWTQYF
size: .; V: TRBV13; D: .; J: TRBJ2-3; DNA: TGTGCCAGCAGCTCCCTCAGCGGGTCGGCAGATACGCAGTATTTT; CDR3: CASSSLSGSADTQYF
size: few; V: TRBV28; D: .; J: TRBJ2-3; DNA: TGTGCCAGCAGTCTGCAGACCCCGGGGTCGGCAGATACGCAGTATTTT; CDR3: CASSLQTPGSADTQYF
size: .; V: TRBV10-3; D: .; J: TRBJ1-5; DNA: TGTGCCATCAGTGAAGGGGGTAATCAGCCCCAGCATTTT; CDR3: CAISEGGNQPQHF
size: .; V: TRBV4-1; D: TRBD2; J: TRBJ2-7; DNA: TGCGCCAGCAGCCAAGATTTCACGGGAGGGCCCCTCGACGAGCAGTACTTC; CDR3: CASSQDFTGGPLDEQYF
size: .; V: TRBV27; D: .; J: TRBJ2-7; DNA: TGTGCCAGCAGTTTACGGCAGGGTGCTCACGAGCAGTACTTC; CDR3: CASSLRQGAHEQYF
size: .; V: TRBV30; D: .; J: TRBJ1-3; DNA: TGTGCCATACACCACTCTGGAAACACCATATATTTT; CDR3: CAIHHSGNTIYF